A single sample is the source of the 13 T cell receptor beta chains below, sequenced in a study of blood T cell repertoires in COVID-19. Here immunoSEQ multiplex PCR was the method, and the copy in TCRdb shows in-frame clones only, minus some. The sample has 200,000 to 250,000 clones; 80% to 90% are singletons. Sequenced: peripheral blood. These receptors came from a man in his thirties or forties with COVID-19, enrolled during active disease.

This clone was seen just once. CDR3 DNA sequence: TGTGCCAGCAGCCCTAGACAGGGACCGATCTCCTACGAGCAGTACTTC. It encodes CASSPRQGPISYEQYF. The rearrangement joins TRBV27 to TRBJ2-7, with 7 bases matching TRBD1. Per germline, CDR1 MNHEY and CDR2 SMNVEV (reference sequence). The length of the CDR3 is 16 residues. V lost 6 bases and J lost 0; bases outside the gene matches: 11.

This clone has more than one count but fewer than ten. The chain carries TRBV4-2 and TRBJ1-1; 9 bases agree with TRBD1. The CDR3 is 15 amino acids. With V trimmed by 6 bases and J by 0 bases, 5 bases remained unmatched. Germline CDR1 reads LGHNA; CDR2 reads YNFKEQ. The CDR3 region is CASRRQGGLNTEAFF. The CDR3 DNA is TGTGCCAGCAGACGACAGGGGGGATTGAACACTGAAGCTTTCTTT.

This chain joins TRBV2 and TRBJ1-2; no firm D call. From germline, CDR1 is SNHLY and CDR2 FYNNEI. V shed 3 bases and J shed 7 bases, with 12 bases lying between them. This CDR3 is built from 13 residues. The CDR3 spells CASSEGRETGYTF. The CDR3 DNA sequence: TGTGCCAGCAGTGAGGGGAGGGAGACTGGCTACACCTTC.

V gene TRBV4-3 combines with J gene TRBJ1-6; D call uncertain. V lost 5 bases to trimming and J lost 10 bases, with 15 bases between them. Germline CDR1 and CDR2: LGHNA and YSLEER. The length of the CDR3 is 14 residues. In DNA, the CDR3 is TGCGCCAGCAGCTCCTGGCCAGGATCCTCACCCCTCCACTTT. Translating it yields CASSSWPGSSPLHF.

V and J are TRBV28 and TRBJ2-7; the match to TRBD2 covers 8 bases. The CDR3 is 15 amino acids. V was clipped by 6 bases and J by 0 bases; unmatched bases: 7. Germline V gives CDR1 MDHEN, CDR2 SYDVKM. The CDR3 reads CASRPTSGSSYEQYF. The CDR3 DNA reads as TGTGCCAGCAGGCCTACTAGCGGCAGCTCCTACGAGCAGTACTTC.

CDR3 sequence reads: CASTSGQVTLQPQHF. CDR3 DNA sequence: TGTGCCAGCACCTCCGGACAGGTTACATTGCAGCCCCAGCATTTT. The chain combines TRBV28 with TRBJ1-5; 7 bases match TRBD1. Germline lookup yields CDR1 MDHEN and CDR2 SYDVKM. V lost 7 bases to trimming and J lost 7 bases; unmatched junction nucleotides: 13. The CDR3 extends over 15 amino acids.

This rearrangement joins TRBV7-2 to TRBJ1-2; 7 nucleotides agree with TRBD1. This CDR3 contains 14 residues. V was clipped by 5 bases and J by 4 bases; unmatched bases: 7. Germline V gene data show CDR1 as SGHTA and CDR2 as FQGNSA. DNA for the CDR3: TGTGCCAGCAGCGTCGACAGGGTAGCCTATGGCTACACCTTC. Amino acids: CASSVDRVAYGYTF.

The gene calls are TRBV24-1 and TRBJ2-1; 13 bases fit TRBD2. V shed 4 bases, J shed 10 bases, and the junction held 9 bases outside the gene matches. Looked up from germline, CDR1 is KGHDR and CDR2 is SFDVKD. The CDR3 extends over 16 amino acids. CDR3 amino acids: CATSEPGLAGVGEQFF. The CDR3 coding sequence is TGTGCCACCAGTGAACCTGGACTAGCGGGAGTCGGGGAGCAGTTCTTC.

The chain is built from TRBV4-3 and TRBJ2-2; D gene unclear. CDR1 LGHNA and CDR2 YSLEER come from the germline V gene. CDR3 length: 18 residues. Trimming took off 2 bases at V and 5 bases at J, with 21 bases between the two ends. The CDR3: CASSQYPSRQGGTGELFF. The CDR3 coding sequence is TGCGCCAGCAGCCAATACCCATCCCGACAAGGTGGAACCGGGGAGCTGTTTTTT.

The J gene is TRBJ2-1, the V gene TRBV18; the match to TRBD1 covers 8 bases. V shed 6 bases and J 2 bases; nucleotides not matched to a gene: 6. The CDR3 length is 15 residues. The germline gives CDR1 KGHSH, CDR2 LQKENI. The CDR3 sequence: CASSPGQDPYNEQFF. The CDR3 bases are TGTGCCAGCTCCCCGGGACAGGACCCCTACAATGAGCAGTTCTTC.

This chain connects TRBV19 to TRBJ1-1; D ambiguous. Trimming stripped 6 bases from V and 0 bases from J, with 14 bases between. CDR1 and CDR2 from the germline V gene are LNHDA and SQIVND (reference sequence). This CDR3 region has 15 residues. CDR3 sequence (DNA): TGTGCCAGTAGCTATTCGACAAACATGAACACTGAAGCTTTCTTT. This translates into CASSYSTNMNTEAFF.

The gene calls are TRBV6-6 and TRBJ1-2; no firm D call. The CDR3 sequence is 12 residues long. CDR1 is MNHNY and CDR2 is SVGAGI in the germline V gene (reference sequence). Trimming took off 2 bases at V and 7 bases at J, with 8 bases between the two ends. CDR3 coding DNA: TGTGCCAGCAGTTACACAGCTACTGGCTACACCTTC. As protein: CASSYTATGYTF.

This clone has only one observation. J is TRBJ1-2 and V is TRBV24-1; a possible D gene is TRBD1 (6 bases). V was shortened by 8 bases and J by 8 bases, with 23 bases between the two germline ends. The CDR3 totals 15 residues. Germline CDR1 is KGHDR and CDR2 is SFDVKD. The CDR3 here is CATTASGRGMGGYTF. As DNA, the CDR3 is TGTGCCACCACCGCCTCGGGCAGGGGAATGGGAGGCTACACCTTC.